This T cell receptor beta chain was sequenced for a study of blood T cell repertoires in COVID-19. Study-level information: Nucleic acid was either cDNA or gDNA, and it came from T cells, B-cell-depleted T cells, or PBMCs.

Only in-frame clones appear in the TCRdb table, and some are missing; sequencing was by immunoSEQ multiplex PCR. The sample includes 85,000 to 120,000 clones, approximately 86% of them seen just once. This CDR3 is built from 15 residues. V trimming: 0 bases; J trimming: 2 bases; junction bases outside the gene matches: 0. Germline assignment: CDR1 PRHDT and CDR2 FYEKMQ (reference sequence). The V call is TRBV13, the J call TRBJ1-3, with 8 nucleotides matching TRBD1. This TCR was recovered from a man aged 45-65 years with active or convalescent COVID-19. The sample comprised peripheral blood. The CDR3 loop is CASSLGTGAGNTIYF. CDR3 DNA: TGTGCCAGCAGCTTAGGGACAGGGGCTGGAAACACCATATATTTT.